Each of the 6 T cell receptor beta chains below was sequenced from the same sample in a study of T cells in women clearing cervical HPV infection. Produced via immunoSEQ multiplex PCR; TCRdb's table is partial and in-frame only. This sample's table has about 28,000 clones. The sample was blood buffy coat. These receptors came from a woman between 18 and 69 years old with a cervical HPV16 infection that either progressed to CIN3+ or cleared (not recorded which).

On this clone itself: The read terminates 3 residues before the CDR3 end, so the remaining end is supplied by the germline J gene. The J gene is TRBJ1-2, the V gene TRBV19; D is unresolved. Germline V gene sequence: CDR1 LNHDA, CDR2 SQIVND (reference sequence). The CDR3 is 16 residues long. The CDR3 bases that were read are TGTGCCAGTAGTATGGTTCCGGCTAGCGGGAGACGCGAC. This codes for CASSMVPASGRRD. The whole CDR3 is CASSMVPASGRRDYTF.

The CDR3 sequence: CASSPPATGGIWSQYF. Incomplete CDR3 DNA: TGTGCCAGTAGTCCCCCCGCGACAGGGGGGATTTGGTCG. The chain combines TRBV19 with TRBJ2-3; TRBD1 matches at 9 bases. The CDR3 end lies 3 residues beyond the end of the read and is filled in from the germline J gene. CDR3 length: 16 residues. The germline CDR1 and CDR2 sequences are LNHDA and SQIVND (reference sequence). Drawing the rest from reference TRBV19 and TRBJ2-3, the complete variable domain is DGGITQSPKYLFRKEGQNVTLSCEQNLNHDAMYWYRQDPGQGLRLIYYSQIVNDFQKGDIAEGYSVSREKKESFPLTVTSAQKNPTAFYLCASSPPATGGIWSQYFGPGTRLTVL.

Comments on this clone: The read gets to within 3 residues of the CDR3 end, and the germline J gene fills in the rest. This chain joins TRBV5-1 and TRBJ1-1; no reliable D call. V lost 4 bases and J 1 base, leaving 8 bases between the germline ends. In germline, CDR1 is SGHRS, CDR2 YFSETQ. This CDR3 region has 13 residues. The CDR3 spells CASSRQANTEAFF. The part of the CDR3 DNA that was read is TGCGCCAGCAGCAGGCAGGCGAACACTGAA.

Concerning this clone itself: The read terminates 3 residues ahead of where the CDR3 ends, so the germline J gene completes it. V gene TRBV20-1 combines with J gene TRBJ2-2; 8 bases are shared with TRBD1. Germline lookup yields CDR1 DFQATT and CDR2 SNEGSKA (reference sequence). The CDR3 has 15 amino acids. The trim removed 0 bases at V and 6 bases at J, leaving 6 bases unmatched. Here the CDR3 reads CSARDPGGSAGELFF. The part of the CDR3 DNA that was read is TGCAGTGCTAGAGATCCAGGGGGCTCGGCCGGGGAG.

The CDR3 DNA, read in part, is TGCAGTGCCCCCGACAGCCGAGGGTTCGCCCAAGAGACC. It yields the protein CSAPDSRGFAQET. The whole CDR3 is CSAPDSRGFAQETQYF. The chain links TRBV20-1 to TRBJ2-5; the D call may be TRBD1 or TRBD2 (5 bases each). The CDR3 end is not reached by the read, which stops 3 residues before it; the germline J gene fills it in. The CDR3 has 16 residues. Germline-derived CDR1 and CDR2 are DFQATT and SNEGSKA (reference sequence). The V end lost 6 bases, the J end lost 1 base, and 21 bases lay between the germline ends.

On this clone: Read data end 3 residues before the CDR3 end; the end is taken from the germline J gene. The chain employs TRBV7-9 and TRBJ1-2, with a tentative D call TRBD1 (5 bases). CDR3 size: 12 residues. Germline lookup yields CDR1 SEHNR and CDR2 FQNEAQ (reference sequence). The CDR3: CASSSQVYDYTF. CDR3 DNA, as far as it was read: TGTGCCAGCAGCTCACAGGTCTACGAC.